This TCR beta chain is drawn from a study of post-analysis software for immune sequencing data (dated by TCRdb to the mid-2010s). At the level of the whole study: Relapsing-remitting, secondary progressive and progressive-relapsing multiple sclerosis were recorded as disease courses, and subtype annotation was lacking for some patients. The patient repertoires were set against 10 to 11 previously published healthy control repertoires from donors whose ages ranged from roughly 6 to 27 years. A subset of samples was prepared in parallel using single-end sample barcoding, then pooled and co-amplified after Illumina adapter ligation. Results the study describes overall, beyond this receptor: Direct clustering with F measure revealed strong co-clustering of samples prepared in the same batch, which led to a batch-effect correction. The multiple sclerosis patient group was slightly younger than the control group. Four or five TRBV segments, including TRBV5-6, TRBV5-1 and TRBV20-1, were significantly more frequent in patients than controls. Compared with controls, multiple sclerosis patients had significantly lower normalized Chao1 diversity, a finding suggesting substantial peripheral T-cell clonal expansion.

To note about this clonotype: Its antigen remains undetermined. Base qualities are not provided; no much larger clone lies one nucleotide away.

To demonstrate the VDJtools post-analysis software, the study profiled TCR beta repertoires from the peripheral blood of approximately twelve young patients with multiple sclerosis. Multiple sclerosis patients were children and adolescents aged about 6 to 17 years. The method was PCR. Sequencing relied on an Illumina HiSeq 2500. Unique molecular identifiers were incorporated into TCR beta cDNA libraries to reduce PCR and sequencing biases. Roughly 0.5 million cDNA molecules were obtained per 1 to 10 million input T cells, so each molecule approximated one T cell. The patient libraries were prepared and sequenced using the same protocol as the earlier healthy control dataset. Within a given batch, samples were prepared together, multiplexed and sequenced on the same HiSeq lane. As for the authors' bioinformatics: Raw barcoded reads were processed with MIGEC, and single-read molecular identifier groups were discarded before consensus assembly and CDR3 extraction. VDJtools was used for post-analysis of the clonotype tables, with diversity normalized by down-sampling every dataset to the smallest sample size. To correct batch-related cross-sample contamination, repertoire overlap clustering matched CDR3 amino acid sequences but not nucleotide sequences. In TCRdb, the public reads were trimmed at Q25 with fastp and aligned with MiXCR, with productive beta chains retained. Every entry covers one CDR3 protein and lists the most common genes and DNA from its rows. The V and J calls were not made by the authors but by TCRdb's processing. A total of roughly 730,000 distinct CDR3 sequences appear in this sample, roughly 30% of them only once. More than 0.45% of the sample rests with the top ten.

The germline V end is reduced by 7 bases and the J end by 3 bases; junction bases left unmatched: 7. The germline V gene specifies ENHRY as CDR1 and SYGVKD as CDR2. The CDR3 spans 14 residues, from the cysteine through the phenylalanine. Here the CDR3 DNA is all that survives: 42 bases in frame from base 1. The sequencing sample was made of blood. The sequence is built from TRBV10-3 and TRBJ2-3; 7 nucleotides in the junction match TRBD1. This receptor was identified in a girl under 18 with multiple sclerosis. The base sequence is TGTGCCATCACCTACGACAGGGCGACAGATACGCAGTATTTT. It is translated as CAITYDRATDTQYF.